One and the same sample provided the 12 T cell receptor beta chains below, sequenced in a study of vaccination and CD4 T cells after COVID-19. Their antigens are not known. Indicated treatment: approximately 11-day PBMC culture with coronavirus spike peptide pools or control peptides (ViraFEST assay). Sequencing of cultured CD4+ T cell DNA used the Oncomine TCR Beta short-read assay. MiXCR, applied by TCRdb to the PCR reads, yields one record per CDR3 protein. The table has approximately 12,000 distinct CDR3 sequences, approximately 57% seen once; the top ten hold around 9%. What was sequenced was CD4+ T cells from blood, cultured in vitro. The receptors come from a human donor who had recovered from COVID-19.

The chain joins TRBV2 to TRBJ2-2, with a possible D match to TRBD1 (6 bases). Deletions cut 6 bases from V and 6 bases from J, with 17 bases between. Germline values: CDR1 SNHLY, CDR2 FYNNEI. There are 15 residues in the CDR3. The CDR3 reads CASRVQQGHAGELFF. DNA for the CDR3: TGTGCCAGCAGGGTACAACAGGGACACGCCGGGGAGCTGTTTTTT.

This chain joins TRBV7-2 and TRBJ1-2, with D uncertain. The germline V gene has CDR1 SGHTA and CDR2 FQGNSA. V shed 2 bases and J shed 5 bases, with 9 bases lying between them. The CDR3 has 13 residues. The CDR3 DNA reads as TGTGCCAGCAGCTTACTGCGGGGATATGGCTACACCTTC. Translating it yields CASSLLRGYGYTF.

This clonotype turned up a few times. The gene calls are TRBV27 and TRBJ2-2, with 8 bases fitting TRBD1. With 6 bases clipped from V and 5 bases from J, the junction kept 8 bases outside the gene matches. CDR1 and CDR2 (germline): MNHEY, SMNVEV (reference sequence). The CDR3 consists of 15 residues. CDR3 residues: CASRIQGAGTGELFF. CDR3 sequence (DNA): TGTGCCAGCAGGATTCAGGGGGCTGGGACCGGGGAGCTGTTTTTT.

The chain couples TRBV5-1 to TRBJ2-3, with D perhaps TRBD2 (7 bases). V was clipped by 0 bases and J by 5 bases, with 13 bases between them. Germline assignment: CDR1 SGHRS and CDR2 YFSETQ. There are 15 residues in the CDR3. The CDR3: CASSLAGGLGDTQYF. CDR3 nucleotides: TGCGCCAGCAGCTTGGCCGGGGGGCTCGGAGATACGCAGTATTTT.

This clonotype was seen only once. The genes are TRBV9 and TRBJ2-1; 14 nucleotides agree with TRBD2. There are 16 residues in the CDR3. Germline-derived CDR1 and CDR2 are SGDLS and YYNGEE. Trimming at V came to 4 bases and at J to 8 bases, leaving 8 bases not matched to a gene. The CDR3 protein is CASSTRLAGGRDEQFF. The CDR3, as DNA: TGTGCCAGCAGCACCCGACTAGCGGGAGGGCGTGATGAGCAGTTCTTC. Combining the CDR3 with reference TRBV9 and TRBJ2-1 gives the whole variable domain DSGVTQTPKHLITATGQRVTLRCSPRSGDLSVYWYQQSLDQGLQFLIQYYNGEERAKGNILERFSAQQFPDLHSELNLSSLELGDSALYFCASSTRLAGGRDEQFFGPGTRLTVL.

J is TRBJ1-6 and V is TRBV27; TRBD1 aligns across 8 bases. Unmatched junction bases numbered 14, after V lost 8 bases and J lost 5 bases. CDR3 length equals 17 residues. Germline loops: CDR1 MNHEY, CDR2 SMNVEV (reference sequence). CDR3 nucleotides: TGTGCCAGCGCGGCTGAGGGCAGGGGGCTTGATAATTCACCCCTCCACTTT. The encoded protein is CASAAEGRGLDNSPLHF.

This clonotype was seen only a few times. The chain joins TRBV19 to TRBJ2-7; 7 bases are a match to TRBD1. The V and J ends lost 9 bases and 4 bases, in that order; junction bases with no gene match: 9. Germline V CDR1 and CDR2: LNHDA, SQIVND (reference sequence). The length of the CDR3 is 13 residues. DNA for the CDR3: TGTGCCAGCAGGGACAGCAAACATTACGAGCAGTACTTC. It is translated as CASRDSKHYEQYF.

The CDR3, as DNA: TGTGCCAGCAGCTTGAGGCTCTCCGAGCAGTACTTC. It encodes CASSLRLSEQYF. This chain joins TRBV7-2 and TRBJ2-7; D call uncertain. Germline values: CDR1 SGHTA, CDR2 FQGNSA. The CDR3 sequence is 12 residues long. Trimming cost V 3 bases and J 6 bases, with 9 bases left between them. Filled out from reference TRBV7-2 and TRBJ2-7, the complete variable domain reads GAGVSQSPSNKVTEKGKDVELRCDPISGHTALYWYRQSLGQGLEFLIYFQGNSAPDKSGLPSDRFSAERTGGSVSTLTIQRTQQEDSAVYLCASSLRLSEQYFGPGTRLTVT.

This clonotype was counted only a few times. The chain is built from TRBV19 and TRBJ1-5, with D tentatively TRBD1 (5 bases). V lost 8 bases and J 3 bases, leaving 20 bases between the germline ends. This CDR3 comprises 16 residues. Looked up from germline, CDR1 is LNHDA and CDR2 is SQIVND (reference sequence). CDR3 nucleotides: TGTGCCAGTTCGTACTACCGGGGCTCCATCAATCAGCCCCAGCATTTT. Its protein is CASSYYRGSINQPQHF.

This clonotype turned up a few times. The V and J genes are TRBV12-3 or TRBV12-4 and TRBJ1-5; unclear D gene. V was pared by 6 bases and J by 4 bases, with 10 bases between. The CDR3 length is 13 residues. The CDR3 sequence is CASSLLRNQPQHF. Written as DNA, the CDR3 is TGTGCCAGCAGCCTACTTAGGAATCAGCCCCAGCATTTT.

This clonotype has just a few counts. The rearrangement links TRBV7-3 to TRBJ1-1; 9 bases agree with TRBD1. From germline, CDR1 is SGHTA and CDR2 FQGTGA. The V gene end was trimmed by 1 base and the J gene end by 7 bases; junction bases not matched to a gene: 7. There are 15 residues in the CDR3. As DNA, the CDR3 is TGTGCCAGCAGCTTAAGGGGACAGGGCACGGATGAAGCTTTCTTT. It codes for CASSLRGQGTDEAFF.

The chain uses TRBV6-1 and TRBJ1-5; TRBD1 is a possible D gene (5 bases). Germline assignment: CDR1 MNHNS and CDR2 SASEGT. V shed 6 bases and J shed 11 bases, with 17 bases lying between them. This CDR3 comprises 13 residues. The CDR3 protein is CASSRDQGSAQHF. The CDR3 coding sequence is TGTGCCAGCAGCCGAGACCAGGGTTCGGCCCAGCATTTT.